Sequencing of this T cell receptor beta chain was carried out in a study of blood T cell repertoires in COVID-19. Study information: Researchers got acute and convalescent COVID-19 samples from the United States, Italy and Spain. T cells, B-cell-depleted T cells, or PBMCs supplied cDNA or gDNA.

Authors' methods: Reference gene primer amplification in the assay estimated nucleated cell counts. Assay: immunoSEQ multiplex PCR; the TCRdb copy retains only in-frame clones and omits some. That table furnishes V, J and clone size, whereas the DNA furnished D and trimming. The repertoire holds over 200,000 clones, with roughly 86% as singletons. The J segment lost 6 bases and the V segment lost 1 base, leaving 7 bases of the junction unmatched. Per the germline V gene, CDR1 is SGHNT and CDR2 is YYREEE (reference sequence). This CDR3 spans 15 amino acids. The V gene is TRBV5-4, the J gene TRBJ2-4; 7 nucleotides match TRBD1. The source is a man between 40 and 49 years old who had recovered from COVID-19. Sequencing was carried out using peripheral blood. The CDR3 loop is CASSLTIGQANIQYF. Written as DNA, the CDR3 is TGTGCCAGCAGCTTGACAATAGGACAGGCAAACATTCAGTACTTC.